A selection of T cell receptor beta chains follows, all from one sample in a study of blood T cells in healthy people across ages. TCRdb redid the calling of the 5' RACE reads with MiXCR, one entry per CDR3 protein. Here the sample spans hundreds of thousands of distinct CDR3 sequences, less than 80% being singletons. Sequencing was carried out using blood. These receptors all come from a young man in good health. CDR3s include the opening cysteine and the closing phenylalanine or tryptophan. Fields, in order: clone size, J gene, D gene, V gene, CDR3 DNA, CDR3 protein. D genes are given only for firm matches. For some rows the clone size is stated as once, few or many, or as a class when expanded; others skip it.

- TRBJ2-5 - TRBV5-8 TGTGCCAGCAGCTGGACAGAAGAGACCCAGTACTTC CASSWTEETQYF
- TRBJ2-3 - TRBV29-1 TGCAGCGAGATGACTGGCACAGATACGCAGTATTTT CSEMTGTDTQYF
- TRBJ2-7 - TRBV4-3 TGCGCCAGCAGCCGCGGGATCGGGGGAGGCGAGCAGTACTTC CASSRGIGGGEQYF
- TRBJ2-5 - TRBV20-1 TGCAGTGCCGAGGCGGATCTAGCGCGGTCGGAGACCCAGTACTTC CSAEADLARSETQYF
- TRBJ2-1 TRBD1 TRBV7-7 TGTGCTAGCAGTCCAGGGGGTCCCTCCTACAATGAGCAGTTCTTC CASSPGGPSYNEQFF
once TRBJ2-2 - TRBV5-1 TGCGCCAGCAGCTTGGACGTGACAGGACTGACCGGGGAGCTGTTTTTT CASSLDVTGLTGELFF
- TRBJ2-1 TRBD1 TRBV2 TGTGCCAGCAGTGAAGGGACAGGGGTATACAATGAGCAGTTCTTC CASSEGTGVYNEQFF
- TRBJ2-5 TRBD2 TRBV28 TGTGCCGGCAGTTTATCCCTAGCGGGGGGAAAGACCCAGTACTTC CAGSLSLAGGKTQYF
- TRBJ2-6 TRBD1 TRBV20-1 TGCAGTGCTCCGTTGGACAGGGTATCTGGGGCCTACGTCCTGACTTTC CSAPLDRVSGAYVLTF
few TRBJ2-1 TRBD1 TRBV20-1 TGCAGTGCTGGCCATCCGGGACAGTCTTACAATGAGCAGTTCTTC CSAGHPGQSYNEQFF
- TRBJ2-3 - TRBV7-2 TGTGCCAGCAGCTTAGTATCCAGGGCTGAAGATACGCAGTATTTT CASSLVSRAEDTQYF
- TRBJ2-2 - TRBV12-5 TGTGCTAGTGGTTCCCCCGGGACTGAGAACACCGGGGAGCTGTTTTTT CASGSPGTENTGELFF
- TRBJ2-1 - TRBV5-1 TGCGCCAGCAGCCCACTACTGGGTGGGAATGAGCAGTTCTTC CASSPLLGGNEQFF
- TRBJ2-3 TRBD2 TRBV2 TGTGCCAGCGGAGGGCGGGGGAGTTCCACAGATGCGCAGTATTTT CASGGRGSSTDAQYF
few TRBJ2-7 - TRBV6-2/TRBV6-3 TGTGCCAGCAGGCCGGACTTACCCTACGAGCAGTACTTC CASRPDLPYEQYF
- TRBJ2-7 - TRBV6-1 TGTGCCAGCAGTGAAGGGGCACGGTATTTTACCTACGAGCAGTACTTC CASSEGARYFTYEQYF
- TRBJ1-6 - TRBV28 TGTGCCAGCAGTTTAGTAACCTATAATTCACCCCTCCACTTT CASSLVTYNSPLHF
- TRBJ1-2 - TRBV6-5 TGTGCCAGCAGTACCGGAGGGGGTTCCTATGGCTACACCTTC CASSTGGGSYGYTF
- TRBJ1-5 TRBD1 TRBV12-3/TRBV12-4 TGTGCCAGCAGTTTGTTCCGGGACAGTAGGCTTGGGGCCCAGCATTTT CASSLFRDSRLGAQHF
- TRBJ2-6 TRBD1 TRBV6-6 TGTGCCAGCAGGAACCTAACAGGGGTCGGGGCCAACGTCCTGACTTTC CASRNLTGVGANVLTF
- TRBJ2-1 - TRBV20-1 TGCAGTGCTAGAAACCCTCGGCCGAGCCGGGCCTACAATGAGCAGTTCTTC CSARNPRPSRAYNEQFF
- TRBJ2-1 - TRBV6-1 TGTGCCAGCAGTGACCCCACCGGGGGGCGCAATGAGCAGTTCTTC CASSDPTGGRNEQFF
few TRBJ1-6 - TRBV20-1 TGCAGTGCTAGGACAAAGAATAATTCACCCCTCCACTTT CSARTKNNSPLHF
- TRBJ2-7 TRBD2 TRBV2 TGTGCCAGCAGGGCGACTAATGCGGGGGGACCCTACGAGCAGTGCTTC CASRATNAGGPYEQCF
- TRBJ2-5 TRBD2 TRBV12-3/TRBV12-4 TGTGCCAGCAGTTCCCGGGGGGGACCCCGTTGGGAGACCCAGTACTTC CASSSRGGPRWETQYF
once TRBJ2-1 TRBD2 TRBV29-1 TGCAGCGTGGTTAGACTAGCGGGAAGGAATGAGCAGTTCTTC CSVVRLAGRNEQFF
- TRBJ1-5 - TRBV3-1 TGTGCCAGCAGCCCTCAGGGGCCGTATAGCAATCAGCCCCAGCATTTT CASSPQGPYSNQPQHF
- TRBJ2-4 - TRBV12-3/TRBV12-4 TGTGCCAGCAGCCCTGCCGGGGCCGGTAACATTCAGTACTTC CASSPAGAGNIQYF
- TRBJ2-1 - TRBV30 TGTGCCTGGAGTTCGGGGGTTGAGCAGTTCTTC CAWSSGVEQFF
- TRBJ1-2 - TRBV27 TGTGCCAGCAGTCCAAAGGGATATAATGGCTACACCTTC CASSPKGYNGYTF
- TRBJ1-4 - TRBV29-1 TGCAGCGGTGGGAGTGGTAATGAAAAACTGTTTTTT CSGGSGNEKLFF
- TRBJ2-5 TRBD2 TRBV7-2 TGTGCCAGCAACCTAGCGGGGGGGCGAGAGACCCAGTACTTC CASNLAGGRETQYF
- TRBJ2-7 - TRBV7-2 TGTGCCAGCAGCTTAGATGGCAGGGCGACGAACGAGCAGTACTTC CASSLDGRATNEQYF
- TRBJ1-2 - TRBV7-8 TGTGCCAGCAGCTTTGAGGGGAGGGACGGCTACACCTTC CASSFEGRDGYTF
- TRBJ1-2 TRBD1 TRBV24-1 TGTGCCACCAGTGACCCGACAGGGGGAGACTATGGCTACACCTTC CATSDPTGGDYGYTF
- TRBJ2-3 TRBD2 TRBV15 TGTGCCACCAGCAGAGAGGGGGGGGGTTTCACAGATACGCAGTATTTT CATSREGGGFTDTQYF
- TRBJ2-1 TRBD1 TRBV7-3 TGTGCCAGCAGCTCGACAGGGGACAATGAGCAGTTCTTC CASSSTGDNEQFF
- TRBJ2-5 - TRBV6-2/TRBV6-3 TGTGCCAGCAGTTACTGGCCCCAGGGGGGACCGAAAGAGACCCAGTACTTC CASSYWPQGGPKETQYF
- TRBJ2-7 TRBD1 TRBV12-3/TRBV12-4 TGTGCCAGCAGTCTAGTGACAGGGGGCTCCTACGAGCAGTACTTC CASSLVTGGSYEQYF
- TRBJ2-7 - TRBV6-5 TGTGCCAGCAGTTACTCCGACTCTCAGGGCTACGAGCAGTACTTC CASSYSDSQGYEQYF
once TRBJ1-6 - TRBV12-3/TRBV12-4 TGTGCCAGCAGTTTATGGGTTGCACCCCTCCACTTT CASSLWVAPLHF
- TRBJ2-1 TRBD1 TRBV7-2 TGTGCCAGCAGCTTGGGACAGGGGGCTAGTAATGAGCAGTTCTTC CASSLGQGASNEQFF
- TRBJ2-3 TRBD1 TRBV6-6 TGTGCCAGCAGTTACTTAGGGGGCCGCACAGATACGCAGTATTTT CASSYLGGRTDTQYF
once TRBJ2-6 - TRBV30 TGTGCCTGGAGGAGCTCTGGGGCCAACGTCCTGACTTTC CAWRSSGANVLTF
- TRBJ2-2 - TRBV6-5 TGTGCCAGCAGTTACTTCGGCGGGGAGCTGTTTTTT CASSYFGGELFF
- TRBJ2-5 TRBD2 TRBV7-8 TGTGCCAGCAGCCCGCCACCGACTAGCGCCCAAGAGACCCAGTACTTC CASSPPPTSAQETQYF
few TRBJ2-3 - TRBV2 TGTGCCAGCGGGGTGTCAAATACGCAGTATTTT CASGVSNTQYF
- TRBJ1-4 - TRBV20-1 TGCAGTGCTAGAGAAACTCCGATAAATGAAAAACTGTTTTTT CSARETPINEKLFF
- TRBJ2-1 - TRBV29-1 TGCAGCGTTGAGAGAGACTTGCCGGCCAATGAGCAGTTCTTC CSVERDLPANEQFF
- TRBJ2-2 - TRBV5-1 TGCGCCAGCAGCCCCCAAGCTACGGCGCAGAACACCGGGGAGCTGTTTTTT CASSPQATAQNTGELFF
many TRBJ1-2 - TRBV7-9 TGTGCCAGCAGCACGGACAACTATGGCTACACCTTC CASSTDNYGYTF
- TRBJ2-7 TRBD1 TRBV6-5 TGTGCCAGCAGTTACTTGGGACAGAGCTACGAGCAGTACTTC CASSYLGQSYEQYF
- TRBJ2-4 TRBD2 TRBV7-9 TGTGCCAGCAGCCGCGGGGGGTCCGCCAAAAACATTCAGTACTTC CASSRGGSAKNIQYF
- TRBJ1-2 TRBD1 TRBV29-1 TGCAGCGTTGAAACAGGGGACTATGGCTACACCTTC CSVETGDYGYTF